The 23 T cell receptor beta chains presented below share a single source sample, sequenced in a study of Graves' ophthalmopathy and Graves' hyperthyroidism. Amplification targeted the TCR beta CDR3 regions, with RNA transcripts as the source material. Second-round multiplex PCR followed a first-round RT-PCR using HTBI primers. From the multiplex PCR reads, TCRdb called clonotypes with MiXCR, one entry per CDR3 protein. The top ten hold roughly 6.9% of the sample, which has about 620,000 distinct CDR3 sequences, 22% seen once. The sample taken for sequencing was peripheral blood. The receptors stem from a woman aged 18-30 years with stable Graves' hyperthyroidism. Some clones in this sample may be carry-over from other donors' samples.

V gene TRBV29-1 combines with J gene TRBJ2-5; a weak D match, TRBD1 (6 bases). The end of the DNA fits TRBJ2-7 better, so the J call may be wrong. CDR1 SQVTM and CDR2 ANQGSEA come from the germline V gene. This CDR3 is built from 16 residues. This CDR3 reads CSVVSFGQGRTYEQYF. The DNA of the CDR3 is TGCAGCGTTGTAAGTTTCGGGCAGGGGCGTACCTACGAGCAGTACTTC.

In its sample, this clonotype was seen many times. The rearrangement joins TRBV5-1 to TRBJ1-1; no clear D gene. The V end lost 4 bases, the J end lost 4 bases, and 14 bases lay between the germline ends. CDR1 and CDR2 from the germline V gene are SGHRS and YFSETQ. The CDR3 consists of 14 residues. In DNA, the CDR3 is TGCGCCAGCAGCAGGGAGATCGAGGGCACTGAAGCTTTCTTT. Its translation is CASSREIEGTEAFF. Supplemented by reference TRBV5-1 and TRBJ1-1, the full variable domain reads KAGVTQTPRYLIKTRGQQVTLSCSPISGHRSVSWYQQTPGQGLQFLFEYFSETQRNKGNFPGRFSGRQFSNSRSEMNVSTLELGDSALYLCASSREIEGTEAFFGQGTRLTVV.

The chain uses TRBV18 and TRBJ1-2, with D possibly being TRBD1 (6 bases). The CDR3 extends over 15 amino acids. Germline CDR1 reads KGHSH; CDR2 reads LQKENI. Trimming removed 0 bases from V and 4 bases from J, with 12 bases in between. Here the CDR3 reads CASSPPWDIGYGYTF. In nucleotides, the CDR3 is TGTGCCAGCTCACCACCTTGGGACATTGGCTATGGCTACACCTTC.

This clonotype was recorded many times. DNA of the CDR3: TGTGCCAGCAGTTGGGGAGGGCCCACCTACGAGCAGTACTTC. As protein: CASSWGGPTYEQYF. The J gene is TRBJ2-7, the V gene TRBV6-2 or TRBV6-3, with TRBD2 matching 7 bases. From germline, CDR1 is MNHEY and CDR2 SVGEGT. Losses at the gene ends were 4 bases for V and 2 bases for J; bases not matched to a gene: 5. CDR3 length equals 14 residues.

This clonotype turned up a few times. J is TRBJ1-1 and V is TRBV2, with D unresolved. The germline V and J ends were trimmed by 3 bases and 4 bases, with 15 bases remaining between them. Germline V gene lookup returns CDR1 SNHLY and CDR2 FYNNEI. The CDR3 runs 15 residues. This CDR3 is CASSEVEGIGTEAFF. Here the CDR3 DNA reads TGTGCCAGCAGTGAGGTTGAAGGGATCGGCACTGAAGCTTTCTTT.

This clonotype was recorded once. A clone one base away is much larger, so this may be a read error. This chain uses TRBV6-2 or TRBV6-3 with TRBJ1-2; D call uncertain. Germline CDR1 MNHEY, CDR2 SVGEGT. This CDR3 comprises 12 residues. The ends were cut back, 6 bases at V and 2 bases at J, with 7 bases in the middle. Here the CDR3 DNA reads TGTGCCAGCAGATCCAGAAACTATGGCTACACCTTC. As protein: CASRSRNYGYTF.

The V call is TRBV12-3 or TRBV12-4, the J call TRBJ1-5; TRBD1 matches at 8 bases. Trimming removed 7 bases from V and 7 bases from J; junction bases left unmatched: 15. The CDR3 is made up of 16 amino acids. The CDR3 DNA follows: TGTGCCAGCACCCTCCGAGGGCAGGGGGCCGGGCAGCCCCAGCATTTT. As protein: CASTLRGQGAGQPQHF.

The CDR3 DNA sequence: TGTGCCAGCAGCCAAGTAGTTCATCCTTCGCGAGAGACCCAGTACTTC. Residues: CASSQVVHPSRETQYF. The rearrangement uses TRBV3-1 and TRBJ2-5; D gene ambiguous. Germline lookup yields CDR1 LGHDT and CDR2 YNNKEL (reference sequence). V was pared by 1 base and J by 4 bases, with 16 bases between. The CDR3 totals 16 residues.

In this sample, this clonotype turned up a few times. V usage is TRBV12-3 or TRBV12-4 and J usage is TRBJ2-7, with 10 bases aligning to TRBD1. V dropped 4 bases and J dropped 2; count of bases not matched to a gene: 8. The CDR3 is 16 residues long. CDR3 DNA: TGTGCCAGCAGTTCCCCACCGGGACAGGGGCCCTACGAGCAGTACTTC. It translates to CASSSPPGQGPYEQYF.

The chain uses TRBV6-2 or TRBV6-3 and TRBJ2-5; D gene ambiguous. The V and J ends lost 0 bases and 4 bases respectively, with 6 bases between them. Germline V gene data show CDR1 as MNHEY and CDR2 as SVGEGT. The CDR3 runs 13 residues. The DNA of the CDR3 is TGTGCCAGCAGTTACTCGGACGGAGAGACCCAGTACTTC. This codes for CASSYSDGETQYF.

In this sample, this clonotype turned up once. This sequence joins TRBV4-3 and TRBJ1-2; D is unclear. V was cut by 0 bases and J by 4 bases, with 15 bases left in between. The CDR3 extends over 16 amino acids. Germline CDR1 is LGHNA and CDR2 is YSLEER. The CDR3 DNA follows: TGCGCCAGCAGCCAAGATTCGGACCGAGGATCCTATGGCTACACCTTC. Translating it yields CASSQDSDRGSYGYTF.

The chain links TRBV10-3 to TRBJ1-1; 7 positions match TRBD1. This CDR3 has 14 amino acids. The V segment lost 6 bases and the J segment 4 bases; nucleotides outside the gene matches: 8. CDR1 ENHRY and CDR2 SYGVKD come from the germline V gene. The CDR3 DNA is TGTGCCATCAGGAGGGGACAGCTCTTCACTGAAGCTTTCTTT. Protein: CAIRRGQLFTEAFF.

V is TRBV5-1 and J is TRBJ1-1; no clear D. CDR3 length: 14 residues. The germline gives CDR1 SGHRS, CDR2 YFSETQ. Trimming shortened V by 0 bases and J by 0 bases, and 6 bases separated the two germline ends. In DNA form, the CDR3 reads TGCGCCAGCAGCTTGGATGCGATGAACACTGAAGCTTTCTTT. Its protein product is CASSLDAMNTEAFF.

CDR3: CSVEPGNGENYGYTF. The CDR3 nucleotides read TGCAGCGTTGAGCCCGGCAACGGAGAAAACTATGGCTACACCTTC. This chain joins TRBV29-1 and TRBJ1-2; unclear D gene. V shed 3 bases and J shed 2 bases, with 16 bases lying between them. This CDR3 has 15 residues. Per germline, CDR1 SQVTM and CDR2 ANQGSEA.

This clonotype was found many times. V and J are TRBV6-2 or TRBV6-3 and TRBJ1-5; 10 nucleotides agree with TRBD1. The CDR3 has 15 residues. The junction had 1 base not matched to a gene; V was cut back by 1 base and J by 4 bases. Per the germline V gene, CDR1 is MNHEY and CDR2 is SVGEGT. DNA of the CDR3: TGTGCCAGCAGTTACTGGGGACAGGGGAATCAGCCCCAGCATTTT. Its translation: CASSYWGQGNQPQHF.

This chain uses TRBV7-6 with TRBJ2-7; either TRBD1 or TRBD2 may supply D (5 bases each). The CDR3 contains 15 residues. Trimming removed 3 bases from V and 0 bases from J, with 12 bases in between. Germline CDR1 SGHVS, CDR2 FNYEAQ. CDR3 nucleotide sequence: TGTGCCAGCAGCTTGGAGACTGGGGGCTCCTACGAGCAGTACTTC. Its protein is CASSLETGGSYEQYF. Using reference TRBV7-6 and TRBJ2-7 for the parts outside the CDR3, the full variable domain is GAGVSQSPRYKVTKRGQDVALRCDPISGHVSLYWYRQALGQGPEFLTYFNYEAQQDKSGLPNDRFSAERPEGSISTLTIQRTEQRDSAMYRCASSLETGGSYEQYFGPGTRLTVT.

This clonotype was observed at least ten times. This chain connects TRBV27 to TRBJ1-6; unclear D gene. Germline CDR1 MNHEY, CDR2 SMNVEV (reference sequence). This CDR3 is built from 13 residues. The ends were cut back, 2 bases at V and 9 bases at J, with 8 bases in the middle. DNA for the CDR3: TGTGCCAGCAGTTTACTTCATGCTTCACCCCTCCACTTT. Its protein product is CASSLLHASPLHF.

Note on this clonotype: A read error is possible here, since a much larger clone lies one base away. V usage is TRBV6-1 and J usage is TRBJ1-5; D gene uncertain. The CDR3 sequence is 13 residues long. CDR1 and CDR2 from the germline V gene are MNHNS and SASEGT. The V gene lost 8 bases and the J gene lost 7 bases, with 15 bases spanning the gap. The CDR3 bases are TGTGCCAGCGCCAAATTACCCTGGCAGCCCCAGCATTTT. Its protein product is CASAKLPWQPQHF.

The table lists this clonotype with many counts. The V call is TRBV28, the J call TRBJ2-7, with 7 bases lining up with TRBD2. Germline loops: CDR1 MDHEN, CDR2 SYDVKM. V dropped 8 bases and J dropped 7; count of bases not matched to a gene: 11. The CDR3 runs to 13 residues. The CDR3 DNA reads TGTGCCAGCGGGGGAGCGGGGTGGGAAGAGCAGTACTTC. Its translation is CASGGAGWEEQYF.

The V and J genes are TRBV20-1 and TRBJ2-5; no clear D. From germline, CDR1 is DFQATT and CDR2 SNEGSKA (reference sequence). The CDR3 runs to 15 residues. V was shortened by 0 bases and J by 5 bases, with 16 bases between the two germline ends. CDR3 sequence reads: CSARDLKGLLETQYF. The CDR3 region has the DNA TGCAGTGCTAGAGATTTAAAAGGGTTATTGGAGACCCAGTACTTC.

The V and J genes are TRBV11-2 and TRBJ2-7, with 12 bases aligning to TRBD2. Trimming cost V 0 bases and J 2 bases; bases outside gene matches: 5. Per germline, CDR1 SGHAT and CDR2 FQNNGV. The CDR3 runs 17 residues. CDR3: CASSLDRTSGVAYEQYF. As DNA, the CDR3 is TGTGCCAGCAGCTTAGATAGGACTAGCGGGGTTGCCTACGAGCAGTACTTC.

The chain joins TRBV29-1 to TRBJ2-7; D unclear. CDR1 and CDR2 (germline): SQVTM, ANQGSEA. V shed 5 bases and J shed 0 bases, with 11 bases lying between them. This CDR3 region has 13 residues. CDR3 in DNA: TGCAGCGTTCATTTCTTGCACTCCTACGAGCAGTACTTC. This encodes CSVHFLHSYEQYF.

This clonotype was observed at least ten times. The V gene is TRBV7-2, the J gene TRBJ2-7, with TRBD1 matching over 8 bases. The CDR3 loop spans 15 amino acids. Germline CDR1 SGHTA, CDR2 FQGNSA. V trimming: 5 bases; J trimming: 3 bases; junction bases outside the gene matches: 9. The CDR3 region has the DNA TGTGCCAGCAGCCCTAGCGTAGGACAGGGCTACGAGCAGTACTTC. It encodes CASSPSVGQGYEQYF.